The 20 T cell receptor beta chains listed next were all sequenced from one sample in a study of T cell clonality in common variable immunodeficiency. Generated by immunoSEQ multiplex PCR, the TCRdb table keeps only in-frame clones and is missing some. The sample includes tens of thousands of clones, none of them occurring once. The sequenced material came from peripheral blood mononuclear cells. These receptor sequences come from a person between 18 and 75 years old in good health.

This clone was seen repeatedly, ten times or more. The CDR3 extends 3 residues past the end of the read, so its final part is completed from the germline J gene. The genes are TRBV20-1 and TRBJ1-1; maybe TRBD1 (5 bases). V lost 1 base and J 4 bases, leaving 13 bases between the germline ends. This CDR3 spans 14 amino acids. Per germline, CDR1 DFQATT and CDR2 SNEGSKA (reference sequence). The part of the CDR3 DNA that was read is TGCAGTGCTAGAGTGGCAGGGTGGGCCACTGAA. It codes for CSARVAGWATE. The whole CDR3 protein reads CSARVAGWATEAFF.

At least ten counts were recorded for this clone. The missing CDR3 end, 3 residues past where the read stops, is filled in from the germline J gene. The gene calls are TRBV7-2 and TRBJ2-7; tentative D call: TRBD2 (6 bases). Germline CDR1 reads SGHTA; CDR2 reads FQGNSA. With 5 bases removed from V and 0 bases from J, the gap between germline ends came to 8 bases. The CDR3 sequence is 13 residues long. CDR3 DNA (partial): TGTGCCAGCAGCCGGGGGTTCTCCTACGAG. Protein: CASSRGFSYE. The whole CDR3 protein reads CASSRGFSYEQYF.

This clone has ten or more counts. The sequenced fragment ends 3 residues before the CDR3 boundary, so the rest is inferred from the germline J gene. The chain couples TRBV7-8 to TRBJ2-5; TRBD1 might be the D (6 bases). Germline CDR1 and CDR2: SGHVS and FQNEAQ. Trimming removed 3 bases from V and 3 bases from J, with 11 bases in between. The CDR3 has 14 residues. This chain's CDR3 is CASSFWDIEETQYF. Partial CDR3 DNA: TGTGCCAGCAGCTTTTGGGACATAGAAGAGACC.

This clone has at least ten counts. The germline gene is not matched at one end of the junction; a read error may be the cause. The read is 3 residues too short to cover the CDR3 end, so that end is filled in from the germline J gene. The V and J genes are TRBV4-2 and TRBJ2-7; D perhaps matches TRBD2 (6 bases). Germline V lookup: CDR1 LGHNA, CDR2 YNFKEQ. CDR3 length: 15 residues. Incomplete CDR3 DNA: TGCGCCAGCAGCCAAGATAGGGGTGGGGGGTACGAG. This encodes CASSQDRGGGYE. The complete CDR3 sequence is CASSQDRGGGYEQYF.

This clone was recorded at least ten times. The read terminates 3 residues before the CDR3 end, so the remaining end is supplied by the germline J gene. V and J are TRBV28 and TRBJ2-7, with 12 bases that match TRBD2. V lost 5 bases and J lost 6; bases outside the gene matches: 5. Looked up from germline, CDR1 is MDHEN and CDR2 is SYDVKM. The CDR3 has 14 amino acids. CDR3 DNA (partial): TGTGCCAGCAGTCCCCTAGCGGGAGGGGGCGAG. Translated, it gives CASSPLAGGGE. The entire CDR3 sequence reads CASSPLAGGGEQYF.

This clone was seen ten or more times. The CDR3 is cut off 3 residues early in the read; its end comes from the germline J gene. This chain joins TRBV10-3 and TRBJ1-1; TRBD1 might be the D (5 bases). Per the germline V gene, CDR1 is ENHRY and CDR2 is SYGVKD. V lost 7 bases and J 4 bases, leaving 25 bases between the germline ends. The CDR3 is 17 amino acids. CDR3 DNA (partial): TGTGCCATCAAACGAGCAGGGTCCCCCAACCTGGGCACTGAA. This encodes CAIKRAGSPNLGTE. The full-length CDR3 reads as CAIKRAGSPNLGTEAFF.

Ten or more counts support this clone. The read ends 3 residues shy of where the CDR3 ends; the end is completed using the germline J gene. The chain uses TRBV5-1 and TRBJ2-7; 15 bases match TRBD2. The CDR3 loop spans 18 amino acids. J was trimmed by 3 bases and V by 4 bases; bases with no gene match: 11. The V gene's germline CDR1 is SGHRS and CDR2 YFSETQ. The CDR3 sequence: CASSLHSRTSGGVYEQYF. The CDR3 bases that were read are TGCGCCAGCAGCCTGCACTCACGGACTAGCGGGGGGGTCTACGAG.

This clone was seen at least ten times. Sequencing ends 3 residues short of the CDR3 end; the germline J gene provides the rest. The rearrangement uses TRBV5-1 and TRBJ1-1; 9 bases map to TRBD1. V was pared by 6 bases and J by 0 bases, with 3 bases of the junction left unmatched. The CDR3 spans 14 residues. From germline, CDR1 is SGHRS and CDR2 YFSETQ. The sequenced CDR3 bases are TGCGCCAGCAAAGGACAGGGGATGAACACTGAA. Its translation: CASKGQGMNTE. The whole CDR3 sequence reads CASKGQGMNTEAFF.

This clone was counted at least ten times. The CDR3 DNA, read in part, is TGCAGCGTTGAACTAGCGGGCCAAGAGACC. This translates into CSVELAGQET. The complete CDR3 reads CSVELAGQETQYF. The gene calls are TRBV29-1 and TRBJ2-5; 8 positions match TRBD2. The read ends 3 residues before the CDR3 terminus; that terminus is restored from the germline J gene. The V gene's germline CDR1 is SQVTM and CDR2 ANQGSEA. The trim removed 2 bases at V and 1 base at J, leaving 0 bases unmatched. This CDR3 has 13 amino acids.

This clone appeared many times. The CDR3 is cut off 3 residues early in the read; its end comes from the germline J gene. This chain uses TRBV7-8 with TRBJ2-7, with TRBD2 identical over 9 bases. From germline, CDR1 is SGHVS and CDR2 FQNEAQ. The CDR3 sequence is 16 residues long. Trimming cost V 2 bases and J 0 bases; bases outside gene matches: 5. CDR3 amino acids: CASSLSASGDSYEQYF. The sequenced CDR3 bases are TGTGCCAGCAGCTTATCGGCTAGCGGGGACTCCTACGAG.

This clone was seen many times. CDR3 loop: CASSPQEGTNEKLFF. The sequenced part of the CDR3 DNA is TGTGCCAGTAGCCCCCAGGAAGGCACTAATGAAAAA. This chain uses TRBV19 with TRBJ1-4; no clear D gene. The read comes to an end 3 residues before the CDR3 does, leaving the germline J gene to fill in the end. The V and J ends lost 6 bases and 2 bases respectively, with 13 bases between them. Looked up from germline, CDR1 is LNHDA and CDR2 is SQIVND (reference sequence). The CDR3 totals 15 residues.

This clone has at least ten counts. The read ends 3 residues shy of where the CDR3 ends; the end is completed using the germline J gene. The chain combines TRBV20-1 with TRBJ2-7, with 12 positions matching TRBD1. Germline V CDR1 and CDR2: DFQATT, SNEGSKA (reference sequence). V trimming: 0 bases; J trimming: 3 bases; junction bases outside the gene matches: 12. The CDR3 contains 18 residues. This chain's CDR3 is CSARDGTGGVYKNYEQYF. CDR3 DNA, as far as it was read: TGCAGTGCTAGAGATGGGACAGGGGGCGTCTATAAAAACTACGAG.

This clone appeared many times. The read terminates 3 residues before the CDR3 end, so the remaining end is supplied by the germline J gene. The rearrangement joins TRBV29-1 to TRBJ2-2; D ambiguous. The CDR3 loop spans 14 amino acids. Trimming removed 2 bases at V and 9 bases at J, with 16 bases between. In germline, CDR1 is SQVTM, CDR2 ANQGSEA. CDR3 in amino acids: CSVERSGKIRELFF. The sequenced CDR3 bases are TGCAGCGTTGAACGGTCAGGAAAAATCCGGGAG.

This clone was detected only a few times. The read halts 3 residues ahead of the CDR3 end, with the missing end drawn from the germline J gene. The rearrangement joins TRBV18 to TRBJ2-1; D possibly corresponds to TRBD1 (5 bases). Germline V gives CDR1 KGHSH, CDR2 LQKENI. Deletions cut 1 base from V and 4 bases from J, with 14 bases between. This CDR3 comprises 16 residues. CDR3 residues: CASSPRWTPGYNEQFF. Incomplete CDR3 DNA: TGTGCCAGCTCACCACGTTGGACACCTGGGTACAATGAG.

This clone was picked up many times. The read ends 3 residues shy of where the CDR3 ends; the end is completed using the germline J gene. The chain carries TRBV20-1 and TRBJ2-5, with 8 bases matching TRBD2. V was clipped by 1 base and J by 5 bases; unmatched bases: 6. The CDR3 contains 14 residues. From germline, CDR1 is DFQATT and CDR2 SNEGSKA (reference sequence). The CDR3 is CSARAGGPVETQYF. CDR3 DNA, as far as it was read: TGCAGTGCTAGAGCGGGGGGGCCGGTGGAGACC.

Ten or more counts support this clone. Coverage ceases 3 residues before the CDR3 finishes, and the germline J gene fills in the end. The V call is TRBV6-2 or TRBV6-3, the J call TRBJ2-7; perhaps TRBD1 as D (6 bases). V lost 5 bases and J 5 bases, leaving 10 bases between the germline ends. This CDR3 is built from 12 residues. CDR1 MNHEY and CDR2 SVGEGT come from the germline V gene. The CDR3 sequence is CASSTGFDEQYF. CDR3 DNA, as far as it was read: TGTGCCAGCAGTACAGGGTTCGACGAG.

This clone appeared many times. CDR3 DNA, as far as it was read: TGCAGTGCTAGAGGCGGGGGCCTGAACACTGAA. Its protein product is CSARGGGLNTE. The CDR3 as a whole reads CSARGGGLNTEAFF. The J gene is TRBJ1-1, the V gene TRBV20-1, with D tentatively TRBD1 (6 bases). The sequence runs out 3 residues before the end of the CDR3; the remainder is reconstructed from the germline J gene. The germline V gene encodes CDR1 DFQATT and CDR2 SNEGSKA (reference sequence). This CDR3 spans 14 amino acids. Trimming removed 1 base from V and 0 bases from J, with 9 bases in between.

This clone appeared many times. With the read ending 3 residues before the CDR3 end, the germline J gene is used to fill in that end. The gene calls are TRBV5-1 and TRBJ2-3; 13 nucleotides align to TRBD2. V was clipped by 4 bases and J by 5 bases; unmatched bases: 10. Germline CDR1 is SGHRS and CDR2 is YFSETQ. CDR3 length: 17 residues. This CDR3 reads CASSRQTSGGALDTQYF. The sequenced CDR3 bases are TGCGCCAGCAGCCGCCAAACTAGCGGGGGGGCCTTAGATACG. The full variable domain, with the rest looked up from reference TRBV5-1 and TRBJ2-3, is KAGVTQTPRYLIKTRGQQVTLSCSPISGHRSVSWYQQTPGQGLQFLFEYFSETQRNKGNFPGRFSGRQFSNSRSEMNVSTLELGDSALYLCASSRQTSGGALDTQYFGPGTRLTVL.

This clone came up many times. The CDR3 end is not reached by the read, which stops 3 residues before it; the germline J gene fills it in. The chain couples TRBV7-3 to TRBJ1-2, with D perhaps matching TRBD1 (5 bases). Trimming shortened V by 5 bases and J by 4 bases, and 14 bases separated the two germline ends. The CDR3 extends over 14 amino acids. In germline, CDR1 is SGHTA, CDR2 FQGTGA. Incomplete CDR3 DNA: TGTGCCAGCAGCCATGATGGCGGGGGCTATGGC. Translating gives CASSHDGGGYG. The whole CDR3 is CASSHDGGGYGYTF.

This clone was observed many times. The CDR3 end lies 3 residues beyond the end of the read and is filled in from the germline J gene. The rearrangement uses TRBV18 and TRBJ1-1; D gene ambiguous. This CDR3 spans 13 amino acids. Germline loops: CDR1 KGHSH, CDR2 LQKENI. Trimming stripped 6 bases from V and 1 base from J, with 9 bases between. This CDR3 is CASSPSQNTEAFF. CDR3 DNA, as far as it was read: TGTGCCAGCTCCCCATCACAGAACACTGAA.